The TCR beta chain described here comes from a study of blood T cell repertoires in COVID-19. Study as a whole: PBMCs, B-cell-depleted T cells, or T cells provided the cDNA or gDNA that made up the material.

TCRdb's copy holds only in-frame clones and misses some; the assay was immunoSEQ multiplex PCR. The sample holds around 64,000 clones, over 70% seen once. Comment on this clone: At one boundary the junction diverges from the germline segment, which might be a read error.

CDR3 size: 15 residues. Per the germline V gene, CDR1 is SSHAT and CDR2 is FNYEAQ (reference sequence). Material for sequencing was peripheral blood. The chain combines TRBV7-7 with TRBJ2-1; tentatively, D is TRBD2 (5 bases). The receptor was isolated from a man aged 50 to 59 with active COVID-19. CDR3 sequence: CASSLDEGHYNEQFF. The DNA of the CDR3 is TGTGCTAGCAGCTTAGATGAGGGTCACTACAATGAGCAGTTCTTC.